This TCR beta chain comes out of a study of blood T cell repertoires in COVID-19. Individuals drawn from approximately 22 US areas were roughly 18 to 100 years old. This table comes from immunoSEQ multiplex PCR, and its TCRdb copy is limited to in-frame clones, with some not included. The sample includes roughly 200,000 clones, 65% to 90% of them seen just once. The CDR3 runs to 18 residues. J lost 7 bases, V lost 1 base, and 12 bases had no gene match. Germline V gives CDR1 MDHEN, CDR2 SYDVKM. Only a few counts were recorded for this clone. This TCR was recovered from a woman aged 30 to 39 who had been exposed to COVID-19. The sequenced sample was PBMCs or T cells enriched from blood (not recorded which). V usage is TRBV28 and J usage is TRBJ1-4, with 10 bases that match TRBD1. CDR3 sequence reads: CASSLLPARQGAIEKLFF. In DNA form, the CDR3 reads TGTGCCAGCAGTTTATTGCCAGCGAGACAGGGGGCGATTGAAAAACTGTTTTTT.